This T cell receptor beta chain was sequenced during a study of T cell responses to AZD1222 COVID-19 vaccine. Sequenced by immunoSEQ multiplex PCR; TCRdb stores in-frame clones only, minus some. The sample has around 150,000 clones; roughly nine tenths are singletons. With V trimmed by 4 bases and J by 6 bases, 10 bases remained unmatched. This CDR3 has 15 amino acids. Germline CDR1 and CDR2: SGHRS and YFSETQ. This receptor was taken from an adult who received the MenACWY meningococcal vaccine as a control. The sample was peripheral blood, taken 28 days after the second dose of the MenACWY control vaccine. The chain uses TRBV5-1 and TRBJ2-7, with 10 bases lining up with TRBD1. CDR3 loop: CASSRGGQGSVEQYF. The CDR3 bases are TGCGCCAGCAGCCGAGGGGGACAGGGGTCGGTCGAGCAGTACTTC.